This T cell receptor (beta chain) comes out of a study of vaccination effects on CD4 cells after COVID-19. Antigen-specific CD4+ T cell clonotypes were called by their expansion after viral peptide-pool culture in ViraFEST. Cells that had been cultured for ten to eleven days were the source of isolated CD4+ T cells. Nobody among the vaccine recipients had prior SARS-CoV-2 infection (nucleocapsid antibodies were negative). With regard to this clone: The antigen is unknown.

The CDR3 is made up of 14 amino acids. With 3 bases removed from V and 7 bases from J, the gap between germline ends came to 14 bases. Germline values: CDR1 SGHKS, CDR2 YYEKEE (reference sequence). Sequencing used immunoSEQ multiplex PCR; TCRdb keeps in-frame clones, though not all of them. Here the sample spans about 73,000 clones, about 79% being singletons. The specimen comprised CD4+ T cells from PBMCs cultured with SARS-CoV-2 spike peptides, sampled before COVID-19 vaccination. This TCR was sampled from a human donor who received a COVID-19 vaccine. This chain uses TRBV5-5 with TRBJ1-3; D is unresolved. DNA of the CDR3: TGTGCCAGCAGCTCCGAGCCAGGTGGGAACACCATATATTTT. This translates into CASSSEPGGNTIYF.